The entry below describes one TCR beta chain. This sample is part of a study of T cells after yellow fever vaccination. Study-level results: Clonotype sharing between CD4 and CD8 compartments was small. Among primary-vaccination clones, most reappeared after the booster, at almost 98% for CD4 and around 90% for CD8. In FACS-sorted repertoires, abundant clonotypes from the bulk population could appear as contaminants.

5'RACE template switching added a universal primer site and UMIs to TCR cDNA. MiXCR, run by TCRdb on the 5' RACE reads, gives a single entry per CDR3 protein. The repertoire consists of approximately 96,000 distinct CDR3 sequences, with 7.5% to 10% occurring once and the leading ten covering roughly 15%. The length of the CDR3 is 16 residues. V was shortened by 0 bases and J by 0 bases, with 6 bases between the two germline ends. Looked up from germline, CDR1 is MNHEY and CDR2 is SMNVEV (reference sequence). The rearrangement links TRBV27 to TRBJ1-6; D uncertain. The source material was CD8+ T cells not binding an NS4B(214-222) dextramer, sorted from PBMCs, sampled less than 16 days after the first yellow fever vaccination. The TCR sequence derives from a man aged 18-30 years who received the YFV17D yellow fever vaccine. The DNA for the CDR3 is TGTGCCAGCAGTTTATCGCTCAGCTCCTATAATTCACCCCTCCACTTT. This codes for CASSLSLSSYNSPLHF.